This is a list of T cell receptor beta chains from one sample in a study of blood T cell repertoires in COVID-19. TCRdb's copy holds only in-frame clones and misses some; the assay was immunoSEQ multiplex PCR. The table shows fewer than 250,000 clones, with around 87% occurring only once. Sequenced: PBMCs or T cells enriched from blood (not recorded which). These receptors all come from a man in his thirties or forties who had been exposed to COVID-19. Each CDR3 is given with its conserved first and last residue. Fields, in order: V gene, clone size, D gene, J gene, CDR3 protein, CDR3 DNA. D genes are given only for firm matches. The size of a clone is reported for some rows only, either as once, few or many, or as a class for expanded clones.

V gene: TRBV9; clone size: -; D gene: -; J gene: TRBJ1-6; CDR3 protein: CASSANQGLWSPLHF; CDR3 DNA: TGTGCCAGCAGCGCGAATCAGGGTTTATGGTCACCCCTCCACTTT
V gene: TRBV5-1; clone size: -; D gene: -; J gene: TRBJ2-1; CDR3 protein: CASSPNYAVSSYNEQFF; CDR3 DNA: TGCGCCAGCAGCCCTAACTATGCGGTAAGCTCCTACAATGAGCAGTTCTTC
V gene: TRBV29-1; clone size: -; D gene: -; J gene: TRBJ2-1; CDR3 protein: CSVDREGSRFF; CDR3 DNA: TGCAGCGTTGATCGTGAGGGCTCACGGTTCTTC
V gene: TRBV5-1; clone size: -; D gene: -; J gene: TRBJ2-6; CDR3 protein: CASSLSGAGANVLTF; CDR3 DNA: TGCGCCAGCAGCTTGTCGGGAGCTGGGGCCAACGTCCTGACTTTC
V gene: TRBV19; clone size: -; D gene: -; J gene: TRBJ1-1; CDR3 protein: CASSIGGGERGTEAFF; CDR3 DNA: TGTGCCAGTAGTATAGGGGGAGGGGAAAGGGGCACTGAAGCTTTCTTT
V gene: TRBV7-6; clone size: -; D gene: -; J gene: TRBJ2-2; CDR3 protein: CASSLNLGGTGELFF; CDR3 DNA: TGTGCCAGCAGCTTAAATTTGGGAGGCACCGGGGAGCTGTTTTTT
V gene: TRBV6-5; clone size: -; D gene: TRBD1; J gene: TRBJ2-1; CDR3 protein: CASSHHRGRGNEQFF; CDR3 DNA: TGTGCCAGCAGTCACCACAGGGGACGCGGGAATGAGCAGTTCTTC
V gene: TRBV7-2; clone size: once; D gene: TRBD2; J gene: TRBJ2-5; CDR3 protein: CASSVTSARETQYF; CDR3 DNA: TGTGCCAGCAGCGTCACTAGCGCACGAGAGACCCAGTACTTC
V gene: TRBV6-5; clone size: -; D gene: TRBD2; J gene: TRBJ2-3; CDR3 protein: CASNPTSGSTDTQYF; CDR3 DNA: TGTGCCAGCAACCCGACTAGCGGGTCCACAGATACGCAGTATTTT
V gene: TRBV15; clone size: -; D gene: TRBD1; J gene: TRBJ1-4; CDR3 protein: CATSEQGAGDEKLFF; CDR3 DNA: TGTGCCACCAGCGAGCAGGGGGCGGGTGATGAAAAACTGTTTTTT
V gene: TRBV2; clone size: once; D gene: -; J gene: TRBJ2-7; CDR3 protein: CASSAYEQYF; CDR3 DNA: TGTGCCAGCAGTGCGTACGAGCAGTACTTC
V gene: TRBV13; clone size: -; D gene: -; J gene: TRBJ2-2; CDR3 protein: CASSLFIQLGRETGELFF; CDR3 DNA: TGTGCCAGCAGCTTATTCATTCAGTTGGGTCGGGAGACCGGGGAGCTGTTTTTT
V gene: TRBV4-1; clone size: -; D gene: TRBD2; J gene: TRBJ2-5; CDR3 protein: CASSQLAGGVETQYF; CDR3 DNA: TGCGCCAGCAGCCAACTAGCGGGGGGGGTTGAGACCCAGTACTTC
V gene: TRBV7-9; clone size: -; D gene: TRBD1; J gene: TRBJ2-7; CDR3 protein: CASSSTGDSYEQYF; CDR3 DNA: TGTGCCAGCAGCTCCACAGGGGACTCCTACGAGCAGTACTTC
V gene: TRBV3-1/TRBV3-2; clone size: many; D gene: -; J gene: TRBJ2-5; CDR3 protein: CASSQDRMAGTSQETQYF; CDR3 DNA: TGTGCCAGCAGCCAAGATCGAATGGCGGGGACTTCCCAAGAGACCCAGTACTTC
V gene: TRBV7-3; clone size: -; D gene: TRBD2; J gene: TRBJ2-7; CDR3 protein: CASSSAGGPYEQYF; CDR3 DNA: TGTGCCAGCAGCTCCGCGGGGGGGCCGTACGAGCAGTACTTC
V gene: TRBV6-2/TRBV6-3; clone size: -; D gene: -; J gene: TRBJ1-5; CDR3 protein: CASSYGGQPQHF; CDR3 DNA: TGTGCCAGCAGTTACGGGGGCCAGCCCCAGCATTTT
V gene: TRBV15; clone size: -; D gene: -; J gene: TRBJ1-4; CDR3 protein: CATSRAATNEKLFF; CDR3 DNA: TGTGCCACCAGCAGAGCAGCAACTAATGAAAAACTGTTTTTT
V gene: TRBV14; clone size: -; D gene: -; J gene: TRBJ2-7; CDR3 protein: CASSQDLQGRDEQYF; CDR3 DNA: TGTGCCAGCAGCCAAGATCTTCAGGGAAGGGACGAGCAGTACTTC
V gene: TRBV29-1; clone size: -; D gene: TRBD2; J gene: TRBJ2-3; CDR3 protein: CSVAAGGRPDTQYF; CDR3 DNA: TGCAGCGTTGCGGCGGGGGGCCGGCCAGATACGCAGTATTTT